Reported below is one T cell receptor (beta chain). This clonotype was observed a few times. Its antigen remains unidentified. No base quality information exists; no much larger clone differs at one position. Stable Graves' hyperthyroidism was defined as no progression to ophthalmopathy during 18 months of follow-up. Hyperthyroidism patients were newly diagnosed, with disease duration under 2 months, and aged 18 to 65 years. Any patient with an uncontrolled infection, another autoimmune disease, pregnancy or lactation was excluded. Diagnoses were based on clinical symptoms, serum thyroxine and TRAb, thyroid ultrasound and orbital computed tomography. PBMCs were separated from 8 to 10 ml of fresh peripheral blood using Ficoll-Paque density gradient centrifugation. Total RNA was extracted using Trizol reagent, and RNA quality was assessed on an Agilent 2100 Bioanalyzer. The TCR beta CDR3 regions were amplified from the RNA transcripts. A first-round RT-PCR of the TCR CDR3 used the HTBI primer set with the Qiagen OneStep RT-PCR kit. The libraries were constructed in a second round of multiplex PCR and then size-selected and purified. Paired-end sequencing of the libraries was performed with 100 bp reads on an Illumina HiSeq2000. The study's processing was this. SOAPnuke was used to process the raw data, throwing out any read that contained adapters or uncalled bases, had a mean Phred below 15, or lacked an exact constant-primer or identifier match. High-quality paired reads were merged using COPE v1.2.5, and each unique nucleotide sequence was defined as a clonotype. MiTCR v1.1 was used to align the clonotypes against IMGT TRBV, TRBD and TRBJ reference segments. The analysis was restricted to V-J combinations with a frequency above 0.0001, which together covered 99% to 99.2% of the repertoires. A TCS score was defined as the ratio of F50 (clonal expansion) to E x V (chaos), with BLOSUM62-based TCRdist applied between CDR3 peptides within each V-J. Welch's t-statistics and random forest reduced 450 to 600 V-J features to 13, which were used in a naive Bayes classifier (R e1071). Thyroid-blood repertoire similarity was quantified with the Morisita-Horn index. TCRdb reprocessed the public reads (quality trimming at Q25 with fastp, clone calling with MiXCR) and kept in-frame beta chains. Each entry merges the rows of one CDR3 protein and shows their most common DNA and genes. V and J calls and clone size were set by TCRdb, not the authors. This sample holds 800,000 or so distinct CDR3 sequences; 38% were observed only once. 8.9% of the sample goes to the ten largest clones.

The sample originates from a study of T cells in Graves' hyperthyroidism and ophthalmopathy (dated by TCRdb to the late 2010s). Study-wide context: Peripheral blood was sampled at the time of initial diagnosis, prior to any treatment. TCR V-J signatures able to tell the groups apart were searched for in a discovery cohort of 100 patients, of whom 43 had Graves' ophthalmopathy and roughly 59 had stable Graves' hyperthyroidism. An independent validation cohort of fewer than 20 hyperthyroidism patients and 17 patients who later progressed to ophthalmopathy tested prospective prediction of ophthalmopathy. The roughly 94 discovery patients were randomly split 7:3 into training and test sets. In addition, the study compared T-cell repertoires in thyroid tissue and in blood from five to seven Graves' hyperthyroidism patients. Once sampling was done, hyperthyroidism patients were given methimazole at a starting dose of 30 mg daily, whereas ophthalmopathy patients were given high-dose intravenous methylprednisolone. TCR Vbeta CDR3 sequencing of roughly 140 peripheral blood samples (43 ophthalmopathy, over 70 hyperthyroidism and some 17 progressor patients) is reported in the paper. What the authors observed across the whole study: Most expanded thyroid clonotypes (frequency above 0.001) were also detected in blood, a finding suggesting that blood repertoires may reflect thyroid immune responses. In validation, the model predicted progression to ophthalmopathy a median of roughly 6.2 months before onset, with 65% to 71% sensitivity and 72.22% specificity. A 13 V-J signature model separated ophthalmopathy from stable hyperthyroidism, with nearly 90% sensitivity and 81.08% specificity in cross-validation and 80%/75% in testing. No statistical method was used to set the sample size in advance, and investigators knew the group allocation.

For CDR1 and CDR2, the germline V gene lists SNHLY and FYNNEI. The CDR3 has 15 amino acids, counting the end cysteine and phenylalanine. Only the CDR3 region is kept as DNA, spanning 45 bases read in frame from base 1. After removal of 6 bases from V and 4 bases from J, the junction retains 3 bases not matched to a gene. This sequence was found in a man younger than 35 with Graves' hyperthyroidism. Sequencing was carried out using blood. The chain is made from TRBV2 and TRBJ2-2, with 12 junctional bases fitting TRBD2. The CDR3 loop reads CASRQLAGGTGELFF. The DNA reads TGTGCCAGCAGACAACTAGCGGGGGGCACCGGGGAGCTGTTTTTT.